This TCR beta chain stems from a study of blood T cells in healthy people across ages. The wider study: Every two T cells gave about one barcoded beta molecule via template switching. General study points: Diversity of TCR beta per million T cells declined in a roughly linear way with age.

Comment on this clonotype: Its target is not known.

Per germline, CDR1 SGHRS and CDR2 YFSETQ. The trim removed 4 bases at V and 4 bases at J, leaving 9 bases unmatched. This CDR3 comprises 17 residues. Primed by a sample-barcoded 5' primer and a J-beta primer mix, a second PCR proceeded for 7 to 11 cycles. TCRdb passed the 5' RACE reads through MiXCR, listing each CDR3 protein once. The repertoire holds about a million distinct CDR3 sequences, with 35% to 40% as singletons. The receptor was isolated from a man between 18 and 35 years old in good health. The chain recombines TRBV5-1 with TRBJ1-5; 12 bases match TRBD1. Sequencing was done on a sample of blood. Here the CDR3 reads CASSGGQGAFPNQPQHF. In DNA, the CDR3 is TGCGCCAGCAGCGGGGGACAGGGGGCATTTCCGAATCAGCCCCAGCATTTT.